The subject of this entry is one T cell receptor (beta chain). The sample comes from a study of blood T cell repertoires in COVID-19. The V gene's germline CDR1 is SGHRS and CDR2 YFSETQ. V lost 5 bases, J lost 6 bases, and 13 bases stayed unmatched. The CDR3 is 16 amino acids. In the original processing: From reference gene primer amplification, estimates of nucleated cell counts were derived. Libraries were prepared by immunoSEQ multiplex PCR; TCRdb keeps only in-frame clonotypes and omits some of them. V and J calls and clone size are given by that table; D and trimming were obtained from the DNA. The sample records approximately 210,000 clones, around nine tenths being singletons.

This clonotype was sampled from a woman between 35 and 50 years old with acute or convalescent COVID-19. The rearrangement joins TRBV5-1 to TRBJ1-2; TRBD1 matches 10 bases. The sequenced material came from peripheral blood. CDR3 nucleotide sequence: TGCGCCAGCAGAACAGGACAGGGGGGGCGAGGTGATGGCTACACCTTC. Translation gives CASRTGQGGRGDGYTF.